The present TCR beta chain was sequenced within a study of graft-versus-host responses after intestinal transplantation. Across the whole study: Anti-thymocyte globulin induction was given to all recipients, followed by tacrolimus and steroids for about 3 years.

Repertoires were generated with immunoSEQ multiplex PCR, while TCRdb's copy carries only in-frame clones and drops some. The data contain 130,000 or so clones, about nine tenths of them seen just once; the ten biggest clones take up 0.19%. Study-wide findings and caveats: Recipient marrow showed GvH clones, some seen first in ileum or blood. Peak GvH clone levels in circulation were associated with early post-transplant HvG declines.

The CDR3 runs 15 residues. V was clipped by 2 bases and J by 6 bases; unmatched bases: 7. CDR1 MNHEY and CDR2 SMNVEV come from the germline V gene (reference sequence). Remarks on this clone: Its antigen is currently unknown.

The material was unstimulated CD4+ T cells sorted from spleen or lymph node cells, obtained before intestinal transplant. V gene TRBV27 combines with J gene TRBJ2-1; 7 bases are a match to TRBD1. The sequence derives from a human donor who received an intestinal transplant. CDR3 protein: CASSLVKTGPNEQFF. In DNA form, the CDR3 reads TGTGCCAGCAGTTTAGTTAAGACAGGGCCCAATGAGCAGTTCTTC.